This TCR beta chain was obtained from a study of CD8+ T cells in alopecia areata. General study findings and limits: Possibly because of HLA-related factors, TCR sharing was less clear across patients than in mice.

Treatment indicated: oral pan-JAK inhibitor, 5-10 mg twice daily. As the sequencing template, cDNA was produced by extracting RNA and reverse transcribing it. The repertoire was sequenced with immunoSEQ multiplex PCR; TCRdb's copy has only in-frame clones and lacks some. The sample has 100,000 to 150,000 clones, over 60% seen once. Germline V gene sequence: CDR1 SEHNR, CDR2 FQNEAQ (reference sequence). There are 13 residues in the CDR3. Trimming took 11 bases from V and 2 from J; bases not matched to a gene: 5. Turning to this clone: Its antigen remains unknown.

The input for sequencing was CD4+ T cells sorted from blood, taken at week 4, from a patient treated with tofacitinib. This rearrangement joins TRBV7-9 to TRBJ2-2, with 7 bases identical to TRBD2. This sequence originates from a human donor with alopecia areata. The CDR3 nucleotides read TGTGCCGGCCGGGACTATAACACCGGGGAGCTGTTTTTT. Protein sequence: CAGRDYNTGELFF.